The clone carrying this TCR beta chain was picked up a small number of times. Per the original data handling: Sample-level TCR yields exhibited a median of 95,638, with a range of roughly 23,224 to 700,000. TCRdb reprocessed the RACE reads with MiXCR, giving one entry per CDR3 protein. TCRdb, not the authors, supplied the V and J calls. Seen here are fewer than 85,000 distinct CDR3 sequences, around a tenth observed once, and the top ten hold around 1.6%. This sample was included in a study of human T cells and chemical hapten exposure. Study summary: Mostly female patients had alopecia areata, totalis or universalis. The study traced per-sample TCR yield variation mainly to small differences in pooled library volumes.

Time point here: patch test 2, 6 weeks after DPC sensitization. The sample's treatment: therapeutic diphenylcyclopropenone sensitization with weekly scalp DPC. Patients had alopecia, were aged 18 to 70, and were not pregnant. This material consisted of whole blood, taken in connection with sensitization to the hapten diphenylcyclopropenone (DPC). The sequence derives from a man between 18 and 35 years old with alopecia areata. Some clones in this sample may be carry-over from other donors' samples.

The CDR3 DNA follows: TGCGCCAGCAGCTCAACCCTCCGGAGGGGCGGTGCTGGTCAGCCCCAGCATTTT. It encodes CASSSTLRRGGAGQPQHF. V usage is TRBV4-3 and J usage is TRBJ1-5, with D maybe TRBD1 (5 bases). The germline V gene has CDR1 LGHNA and CDR2 YSLEER. This CDR3 has 18 amino acids. Trimming stripped 5 bases from V and 6 bases from J, with 26 bases between.